A selection of T cell receptor beta chains follows, all from one sample in a study of cytomegalovirus exposure and HLA in healthy donors. Using immunoSEQ multiplex PCR, the repertoire was profiled, and TCRdb retains in-frame clones only, with some absent. Among about 76,000 clones listed, 65% to 80% were seen once. The specimen was PBMCs. The receptors stem from a male donor in good health and CMV-seropositive. Both conserved end residues are part of each CDR3. D genes are given only for firm matches. Part of the rows lack a size; the others show once, few, many or a class for expanded clones.

clone_size j_call d_call v_call cdr3_nt cdr3_aa
. TRBJ2-2 . TRBV29-1 TGCAGCGTTCCCCGGACGGACAAAGGGACGAACACCGGGGAGCTGTTTTTT CSVPRTDKGTNTGELFF
once TRBJ2-5 . TRBV9 TGTGCCAGCAGCGAGGGGGTCCAAGAGACCCAGTACTTC CASSEGVQETQYF
. TRBJ2-1 TRBD2 TRBV7-9 TGTGCCAGCGCAGGACTAGCGGGCCCTCCCCGAGGGAATGAGCAGTTCTTC CASAGLAGPPRGNEQFF
. TRBJ2-7 . TRBV21-1 TGTGCCAGCACACAGGGGTGGGTTTACGAGCAGTACTTC CASTQGWVYEQYF
. TRBJ2-7 . TRBV10-3 TGTGCCATCAGTGTAGAGACAGAATACGAGCAGTACTTC CAISVETEYEQYF
. TRBJ2-5 TRBD2 TRBV15 TGTGCCACCCAGACTAGCGGGAGGGAAGAGACCCAGTACTTC CATQTSGREETQYF
. TRBJ2-4 TRBD1 TRBV10-3 TGTGCCATCAGTGAGCGGGAAATAGGTCAGGGGGACCACGGATTCAAAAACATTCAGTACTTC CAISEREIGQGDHGFKNIQYF
. TRBJ1-6 TRBD1 TRBV6-1 TGTGCCAGCAGTGAACGGACAGGGGCGTCAGCACCCCTCCACTTT CASSERTGASAPLHF
few TRBJ2-5 TRBD2 TRBV4-1 TGCGCCAGCAGCCGCGGGGGATTAGAGACCCAGTACTTC CASSRGGLETQYF
. TRBJ2-2 . TRBV27 TGTGCCAGCAGCCCAGGGGGGTGGACCGGGGAGCTGTTTTTT CASSPGGWTGELFF
once TRBJ2-1 . TRBV6-5 TGTGCCAGCAGTTTCCCGGCAGGCTCCAATGAGCAGTTCTTC CASSFPAGSNEQFF
. TRBJ1-3 TRBD1 TRBV4-2 TGTGCCAGCCACAGGGGGACTGGAGACACCATATATTTT CASHRGTGDTIYF
. TRBJ1-2 TRBD1 TRBV5-1 TGCGCCAGCAGCTCCGGACAGGGAGTTGGGGGCTACACCTTC CASSSGQGVGGYTF
. TRBJ2-5 . TRBV9 TGTGCCAGCAGCGAACAGGGAACGGAGACCCAGTACTTC CASSEQGTETQYF
. TRBJ2-5 . TRBV11-2 TGTGCCAGCAACTTTGGGTTGGAGAAGACCCAGTACTTC CASNFGLEKTQYF
. TRBJ2-1 . TRBV5-1 TGCGCCAGCAGCAGGACTTTCAATGAGCAGTTCTTC CASSRTFNEQFF
once TRBJ2-5 TRBD1 TRBV7-6 TGTGCCAGTACCGGGACAGCCTTGGGGACCCAGTACTTC CASTGTALGTQYF
. TRBJ2-3 . TRBV6-1 TGTGCCAGCAGTGAACTAGGGGGTTTTACAGATACGCAGTATTTT CASSELGGFTDTQYF
few TRBJ2-5 TRBD1 TRBV10-3 TGTGCCATCAGTGAGTCTATTTTGGGACAGGGCTTTGGTGTGGAGACCCAGTACTTC CAISESILGQGFGVETQYF
. TRBJ1-5 . TRBV28 TGTGCCAGCAGTTTAACGGGTGGGGGGAGCAATCAGCCCCAGCATTTT CASSLTGGGSNQPQHF
. TRBJ2-7 . TRBV5-1 TGCGCCAGCAGCTTGGACTTCTACGAGCAGTACTTC CASSLDFYEQYF
. TRBJ2-1 . TRBV29-1 TGCAGCGTGCCACTGGACAGAGTCTACAATGAGCAGTTCTTC CSVPLDRVYNEQFF
. TRBJ2-1 TRBD2 TRBV27 TGTGCCAGCCGGAATTTGGGAGTAGCGGGAAGGGTTGAGCAGTTCTTC CASRNLGVAGRVEQFF
. TRBJ1-1 TRBD1 TRBV6-4 TGTGCCAGCAGGCCTGGGACAGGGGCCACTGAAGCTTTCTTT CASRPGTGATEAFF
. TRBJ2-3 . TRBV2 TGTGCCACACTCTTAGTGTACACAGATACGCAGTATTTT CATLLVYTDTQYF
few TRBJ2-3 TRBD1 TRBV7-8 TGTGCCAGCAGCGGCAACGACAGGGGGTCCACAGCTACGCAGTACTTT CASSGNDRGSTATQYF
. TRBJ2-6 TRBD1 TRBV9 TGTGCCAGCAGCGCTTTCGAACAGGGGAGCTCTGGGGCCAACGTCCTGACTTTC CASSAFEQGSSGANVLTF
. TRBJ2-1 . TRBV5-5 TGTGCCAGCAGCTTGATCCCGGTACCCTCCTACAATGAGCAGTTCTTC CASSLIPVPSYNEQFF
. TRBJ2-7 TRBD2 TRBV10-1 TGCGCCAGCAGTGAAGAGGGACTAGCGTACGAGCAGTACTTC CASSEEGLAYEQYF
. TRBJ2-7 . TRBV11-2 TGTGCCAGCAGCTTAGACGGCTCCAGGGGGAGGAACGAGCAGTACTTC CASSLDGSRGRNEQYF
once TRBJ1-6 . TRBV5-4 TGTGCCAGCAGCTTGTCTCCGGGACAAAATTCACCCCTCCACTTT CASSLSPGQNSPLHF
. TRBJ1-1 TRBD1 TRBV4-2 TGTGCCAGCAGCCTGCCGGGACAGGGGGCGACTGAAGCTTTCTTT CASSLPGQGATEAFF
. TRBJ2-1 . TRBV19 TGTGCCAGTAGTACAGACGGGTACAATGAGCAGTTCTTC CASSTDGYNEQFF
. TRBJ1-2 TRBD1 TRBV30 TGTGCCTGGAGTGAAAACAGGGGGTTGAGAGGCTACACCTTC CAWSENRGLRGYTF
. TRBJ1-2 TRBD1 TRBV27 TGTGCCAGCAGTTTATCGAAAACAGGGGATAGTGATGGCTACACCTTC CASSLSKTGDSDGYTF
. TRBJ2-7 TRBD1 TRBV5-1 TGCGCCAGCAGCTTGGTGACAGGGGGCTTCTACGAGCAGTACTTC CASSLVTGGFYEQYF
. TRBJ2-6 . TRBV19 TGTGCCAGTACCAGAACGACTAGTTCAGCTGGGGCCAACGTCCTGACTTTC CASTRTTSSAGANVLTF
. TRBJ2-7 TRBD1 TRBV9 TGTGCCAGCAGCGTAGGACAGGGAAATTACGAGCAGTACTTC CASSVGQGNYEQYF
few TRBJ2-7 TRBD1 TRBV18 TGTGCCAGCTCACCGGGGACAGTCGGAGTGGAGCAGTACTTC CASSPGTVGVEQYF
once TRBJ2-7 TRBD1 TRBV4-3 TGCGCCAGCAGCCAAGATGGGACAGGGCCCGCCCGCGAGCAGTACTTC CASSQDGTGPAREQYF
. TRBJ2-3 . TRBV18 TGTGCCAGCTCACCACCAGGGGTAGCTTGGCAGTATTTT CASSPPGVAWQYF
. TRBJ2-2 . TRBV5-1 TGCGCCAGCAGCTTAACAGCCACCGGGGAGCTGTTTTTT CASSLTATGELFF
. TRBJ2-7 . TRBV2 TGTGCCAGCAGGGAACAGGGCTCCTACGAGCAGTACTTC CASREQGSYEQYF
. TRBJ2-2 TRBD1 TRBV9 TGTGCCAGCAGCGTTCACCCCTCTTGGGACAGGGGGGCCGACGCCGGGGAGCTGTTTTTT CASSVHPSWDRGADAGELFF
. TRBJ2-3 TRBD2 TRBV13 TGTGCCAGCAGCTCCGGACTAGCGGAAACAGATACGCAGTATTTT CASSSGLAETDTQYF
. TRBJ2-1 TRBD1 TRBV10-3 TGTGCCGTGGGACAGAACAATGAGCAGTTCTTC CAVGQNNEQFF
. TRBJ1-6 . TRBV11-2 TGTGCCAGCAGCTTAGAGCGTGATTCACCCCTCCACTTT CASSLERDSPLHF
. TRBJ2-5 TRBD2 TRBV6-1 TGTGCCAGCAGTGAAAAATCTGATCCAGCGGGGTTTAGGGAGACCCAGTACTTC CASSEKSDPAGFRETQYF
few TRBJ1-4 . TRBV7-9 TGTGCCAGCAGCTGGTTGACTGCTAATGAAAAACTGTTTTTT CASSWLTANEKLFF
. TRBJ2-7 . TRBV10-3 TGTGCCATCAGTGACCGGACAGTCCACGAGCAGTACTTC CAISDRTVHEQYF
. TRBJ2-7 TRBD2 TRBV30 TGTGCCTGGAGTGTCCCCCGAAGCGGGAGTACCTACGAGCAGTACTTC CAWSVPRSGSTYEQYF
. TRBJ1-1 TRBD1 TRBV7-9 TGTTCCAGCAGCTCGACAGGGGACACTGAAGCTTTCTTT CSSSSTGDTEAFF
. TRBJ1-2 . TRBV5-5 TGTGCCAGCAGCTTGGCACAGGCGTATAACTATGGCTACACCTTC CASSLAQAYNYGYTF
. TRBJ1-1 . TRBV9 TGTGCCAGCAGCGTAGATTCCGGGACTGAAGCTTTCTTT CASSVDSGTEAFF
. TRBJ2-3 TRBD2 TRBV18 TGTGCCAGCTCACCAGGGGGACTAGCGGGAGGACCCACAGATACGCAGTATTTT CASSPGGLAGGPTDTQYF
. TRBJ2-7 . TRBV5-1 TGCGCCAGCAGCTTGGACAGGGTATCGGCCGAGCAGTACTTC CASSLDRVSAEQYF
. TRBJ2-3 TRBD2 TRBV5-6 TGTGCCAGCAGCCCGGAGTTGGTGGTAGCGGGGGGGCGGGGAGATACGCAGTATTTT CASSPELVVAGGRGDTQYF